The rows below give T cell receptor beta chains drawn from one sample of a study of OX40 agonist ivuxolimab in advanced cancers. Sequencing used immunoSEQ multiplex PCR; TCRdb keeps in-frame clones, though not all of them. Here the sample spans 40,000 or so clones, around nine tenths being singletons. The material sequenced was CD4+ or CD8+ T cells sorted from blood, taken in a trial of the OX40 agonist ivuxolimab. Source of these receptors: an adult with an advanced solid tumor such as melanoma, head and neck, liver or kidney cancer. CDR3s include the opening cysteine and the closing phenylalanine or tryptophan. D genes are given only for firm matches. The size field is filled for only some rows; it gives once, few, many or a size class.

CDR3nt,CDR3aa,j_gene,d_gene,v_gene,abundance
TGTGCCAGCAGCGTTGGACATCTGAACACTGAAGCTTTCTTT,CASSVGHLNTEAFF,TRBJ1-1,NA,TRBV13,NA
TGTGCCAGCAGCGTAGATCCAGGGCCGAAGGGCTACACCTTC,CASSVDPGPKGYTF,TRBJ1-2,NA,TRBV9,few
TGTGCCAGCAGTGCAGGACAGGTCTGGCAAAAGAACACCGGGGAGCTGTTTTTT,CASSAGQVWQKNTGELFF,TRBJ2-2,TRBD1,TRBV6-1,NA
TGTGCCAGCAGTTTGGGACTAGCGGAGTCCTACGAGCAGTACTTC,CASSLGLAESYEQYF,TRBJ2-7,TRBD2,TRBV6-6,NA
TGTGCCTGGAGTGTAATAGGGATCTCCTACGAGCAGTACTTC,CAWSVIGISYEQYF,TRBJ2-7,NA,TRBV30,NA
TGCGCCAGCAGCTTGGGATGGGGGGAAGGTACTGAAGCTTTCTTT,CASSLGWGEGTEAFF,TRBJ1-1,NA,TRBV5-1,once
TGTGCCAGCTCGGTCCTCGAGGGACAATTCTACGAGCAGTACTTC,CASSVLEGQFYEQYF,TRBJ2-7,NA,TRBV18,NA
TGTGCCAGCAGCTTAGAGACCAGCAATGAGCAGTTCTTC,CASSLETSNEQFF,TRBJ2-1,NA,TRBV13,NA
TGTGCCAGCAGCTTGGAGCTCAGCTACGAGCAGTACTTC,CASSLELSYEQYF,TRBJ2-7,NA,TRBV11-2,NA
TGTGCCAGCACCTCAGCCCTCGCCGAGCAGTTCTTC,CASTSALAEQFF,TRBJ2-1,NA,TRBV5-4,NA
TGTGCCAGCGATGACTTTGCGGGAGATTCGGGTGAGCAGTTCTTC,CASDDFAGDSGEQFF,TRBJ2-1,TRBD2,TRBV2,NA
TGTGCACTGGGGACAGGGGTCACCGGGGAGCTGTTTTTT,CALGTGVTGELFF,TRBJ2-2,TRBD1,TRBV19,NA
TGTGCCAGCAGTTTATTAGACAGGGGATATGGCTACACCTTC,CASSLLDRGYGYTF,TRBJ1-2,TRBD1,TRBV28,NA
TGTGCCAGCAGCCAAGGGACCTCAGGGGAGCCCCAGCATTTT,CASSQGTSGEPQHF,TRBJ1-5,NA,TRBV4-2,NA
TGTGCCAGCAGCCCAGGACAGATCTCCTACGAGCAGTACTTC,CASSPGQISYEQYF,TRBJ2-7,NA,TRBV5-6,NA
TGCAGCGCCCTTATAGGGTTCGCGAACACCGGGGAGCTGTTTTTT,CSALIGFANTGELFF,TRBJ2-2,NA,TRBV29-1,NA
TGTGCCACCTGGGACACTGAAGCTTTCTTT,CATWDTEAFF,TRBJ1-1,NA,TRBV6-6,NA
TGTGCCAGTAGTATAAGGAGGGCAGGGACCTATGGCTACACCTTC,CASSIRRAGTYGYTF,TRBJ1-2,NA,TRBV19,NA